This TCR beta chain was documented in a study of T cell changes during pregnancy in multiple sclerosis. Clones were sequenced by immunoSEQ multiplex PCR, and TCRdb holds only the in-frame ones, with some missing. The table lists fewer than 50,000 clones, approximately 92% of them singletons. The germline CDR1 and CDR2 sequences are MNHEY and SVGAGI. CDR3 length equals 13 residues. This sequence was found in a female donor with multiple sclerosis, enrolled in a pregnancy study. V is TRBV6-5 and J is TRBJ2-5; tentatively, D is TRBD2 (5 bases). TRBJ2-7 explains the end of the DNA better; the J call may be wrong. This specimen was CD8+ T cells from peripheral blood mononuclear cells, taken in the third trimester of pregnancy. The CDR3 here is CASSLSPGNEQYF. DNA for the CDR3: TGTGCCAGCAGCCTCTCCCCGGGAAACGAGCAGTACTTC.